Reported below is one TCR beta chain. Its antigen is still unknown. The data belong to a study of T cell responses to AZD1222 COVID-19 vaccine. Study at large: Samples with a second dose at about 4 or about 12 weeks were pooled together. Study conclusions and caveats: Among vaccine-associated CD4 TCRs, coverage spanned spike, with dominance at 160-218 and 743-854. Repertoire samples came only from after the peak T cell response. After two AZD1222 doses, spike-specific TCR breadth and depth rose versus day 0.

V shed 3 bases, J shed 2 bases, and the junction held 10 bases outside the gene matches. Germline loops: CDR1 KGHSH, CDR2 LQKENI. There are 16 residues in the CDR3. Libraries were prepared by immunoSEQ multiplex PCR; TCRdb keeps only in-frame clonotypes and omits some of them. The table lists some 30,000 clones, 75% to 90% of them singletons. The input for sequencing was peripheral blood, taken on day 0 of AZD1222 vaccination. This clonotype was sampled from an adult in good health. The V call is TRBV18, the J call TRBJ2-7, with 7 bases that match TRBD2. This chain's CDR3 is CASSPPGLAEAYEQYF. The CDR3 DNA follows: TGTGCCAGCTCACCCCCGGGGCTAGCGGAGGCCTACGAGCAGTACTTC.